These 8 T cell receptor beta chains came from one sample sequenced in a study of cytomegalovirus exposure and HLA in healthy donors. PCR primers comprised 60 Vbeta and 13 Jbeta primers. Only in-frame clones appear in the TCRdb table, and some are missing; sequencing was by immunoSEQ multiplex PCR. In the table there are 150,000 to 200,000 clones, about 80% of which are singletons. Sequencing used PBMCs. Source of these receptors: a woman aged 25 to 45 in good health and CMV-seronegative.

This clone has only a few counts. This sequence joins TRBV19 and TRBJ2-1; 11 bases agree with TRBD2. The CDR3 length is 19 residues. V trimming: 4 bases; J trimming: 0 bases; junction bases outside the gene matches: 11. CDR1 is LNHDA, CDR2 SQIVND, per germline (reference sequence). CDR3 nucleotide sequence: TGTGCCAGTAGTACGACTAGCGGGGTCACTCTAATCTCCTACAATGAGCAGTTCTTC. Translated, it gives CASSTTSGVTLISYNEQFF.

The chain uses TRBV7-9 and TRBJ2-2; 9 bases map to TRBD1. Germline loops: CDR1 SEHNR, CDR2 FQNEAQ (reference sequence). V was clipped by 3 bases and J by 3 bases; unmatched bases: 2. CDR3 length: 15 amino acids. CDR3: CASSFRDRDTGELFF. The CDR3 coding sequence is TGTGCCAGCAGCTTCCGGGACAGGGACACCGGGGAGCTGTTTTTT.

The sample holds a few counts of this clone. This rearrangement joins TRBV5-6 to TRBJ1-2; 7 bases are shared with TRBD1. The V and J ends lost 4 bases and 4 bases, in that order; junction bases with no gene match: 10. The CDR3 extends over 15 amino acids. Germline-derived CDR1 and CDR2 are SGHDT and YYEEEE. CDR3 in amino acids: CASSRWTGGAYGYTF. In DNA form, the CDR3 reads TGTGCCAGCAGCCGGTGGACAGGTGGGGCCTATGGCTACACCTTC.

The chain employs TRBV9 and TRBJ2-2, with 8 positions matching TRBD2. CDR1 and CDR2 from the germline V gene are SGDLS and YYNGEE. Trimming at V came to 0 bases and at J to 8 bases, leaving 9 bases not matched to a gene. The CDR3 spans 16 residues. CDR3 in amino acids: CASSVEGLGPSGELFF. DNA of the CDR3: TGTGCCAGCAGCGTAGAGGGACTAGGGCCTTCAGGGGAGCTGTTTTTT.

V gene TRBV27 combines with J gene TRBJ2-7, with 12 positions matching TRBD2. With V trimmed by 5 bases and J by 7 bases, 6 bases remained unmatched. The CDR3 sequence is 14 residues long. Germline CDR1 MNHEY, CDR2 SMNVEV (reference sequence). The CDR3 protein is CASSPRLAGVEQYF. DNA of the CDR3: TGTGCCAGCAGTCCCCGACTAGCGGGAGTAGAGCAGTACTTC.

The V gene is TRBV15, the J gene TRBJ1-2; D ambiguous. Trimming shortened V by 1 base and J by 6 bases, and 6 bases separated the two germline ends. CDR1 is LNHNV, CDR2 YYDKDF, per germline (reference sequence). The CDR3 extends over 12 amino acids. The CDR3, as DNA: TGTGCCACCAGCAGAGGAACAGATGGCTACACCTTC. Amino acids: CATSRGTDGYTF.

The V gene is TRBV5-6, the J gene TRBJ2-3, with TRBD1 as a possible D gene (5 bases). V dropped 2 bases and J dropped 2 bases, with 12 bases sitting between them. In germline, CDR1 is SGHDT, CDR2 YYEEEE. This CDR3 comprises 15 residues. CDR3 amino acids: CASSFVDTLTDTQYF. CDR3 DNA sequence: TGTGCCAGCAGCTTTGTGGACACACTCACAGATACGCAGTATTTT.

The chain carries TRBV7-9 and TRBJ2-3; possibly TRBD1 for D (5 bases). Germline CDR1 is SEHNR and CDR2 is FQNEAQ (reference sequence). The CDR3 consists of 13 residues. Trimming shortened V by 4 bases and J by 6 bases, and 11 bases separated the two germline ends. The CDR3 DNA reads TGTGCCAGCAGCTCTAGGGGTCCGGATACGCAGTATTTT. Amino acids: CASSSRGPDTQYF.